This T cell receptor beta chain was captured in a study of T cell responses to AZD1222 COVID-19 vaccine. Overall study results and limits: A mostly white British donor set with more females was recruited, and clonal diversity was possibly underestimated. Only 5 or 6 people who got AZD1222 tested seropositive at baseline.

Comments on this clone: Its specificity is unknown.

This table comes from immunoSEQ multiplex PCR, and its TCRdb copy is limited to in-frame clones, with some not included. The sample includes about 150,000 clones, 90% to 95% of them seen just once. The sequence derives from an adult in good health. The source material was peripheral blood, sampled on day 0 of AZD1222 vaccination.

The CDR3 DNA follows: TGCGCCAGCTCCCCGAACACCGGGGAGCTGTTTTTT. Translation: CASSPNTGELFF. This chain joins TRBV10-1 and TRBJ2-2; D remains ambiguous. In germline, CDR1 is WNHNN, CDR2 SYGVQD (reference sequence). Trimming cost V 8 bases and J 0 bases, with 4 bases left between them. This CDR3 spans 12 amino acids.